These 27 T cell receptor beta chains share one sample of origin, sequenced in a study of shared clonotypes between healthy human individuals. Only in-frame clones appear in the TCRdb table, and some are missing; sequencing was by immunoSEQ multiplex PCR. The repertoire includes 2 million or so clones, 90% to 95% of them detected once, and 0.13% sits in the top ten. Material for sequencing was naive CD4+ T cells sorted from blood. Stated subset: CD45RA+ positively selected. The receptors were sampled from a young man in good health.

The chain uses TRBV6-6 and TRBJ2-2; D unresolved. Germline CDR1 is MNHNY and CDR2 is SVGAGI (reference sequence). This CDR3 region has 11 residues. V was shortened by 6 bases and J by 5 bases, with 4 bases between the two germline ends. CDR3 sequence reads: CASRRTGELFF. The CDR3 region has the DNA TGTGCCAGCAGGAGAACCGGGGAGCTGTTTTTT.

This clone occurred once. V usage is TRBV6-1 and J usage is TRBJ1-5, with D uncertain. With 8 bases removed from V and 1 base from J, the gap between germline ends came to 9 bases. The CDR3 totals 13 residues. Per the germline V gene, CDR1 is MNHNS and CDR2 is SASEGT. This CDR3 is CASCFGSNQPQHF. In DNA, the CDR3 is TGTGCCAGCTGCTTTGGGAGCAATCAGCCCCAGCATTTT.

The chain recombines TRBV29-1 with TRBJ1-2, with D maybe TRBD1 (5 bases). This CDR3 is 14 amino acids long. V was trimmed by 3 bases and J by 4 bases, leaving 15 bases between them. Per germline, CDR1 SQVTM and CDR2 ANQGSEA. This CDR3 reads CSVDPGYGFYGYTF. The CDR3 DNA is TGCAGCGTTGACCCAGGGTATGGATTCTATGGCTACACCTTC.

As regards this clone: The sample contains more than one DNA sequence encoding this CDR3. In DNA form, the CDR3 reads TGCGCCAGCAGCCAAATAGCGGGGGTTGAGACCCAGTACTTC. It is translated as CASSQIAGVETQYF. The J gene is TRBJ2-5, the V gene TRBV4-1; 9 positions match TRBD2. Germline V gene data show CDR1 as MGHRA and CDR2 as YSYEKL. The CDR3 covers 14 residues. V was clipped by 2 bases and J by 5 bases; unmatched bases: 3.

The genes are TRBV27 and TRBJ1-2; no clear D gene. This CDR3 is 11 amino acids long. Per germline, CDR1 MNHEY and CDR2 SMNVEV (reference sequence). Trimming pared 3 bases from V and 6 bases from J, leaving 5 bases between. CDR3 nucleotides: TGTGCCAGCAGTTTTGCCGATGGCTACACCTTC. This translates into CASSFADGYTF.

The chain has TRBV10-3 and TRBJ1-4; 7 nucleotides align to TRBD1. CDR1 ENHRY and CDR2 SYGVKD come from the germline V gene. J gave up 1 base and V 10 bases, and 3 bases lay outside the gene matches. This CDR3 spans 13 amino acids. CDR3 protein: CATHRGTNEKLFF. The CDR3 coding sequence is TGTGCCACCCACAGGGGAACTAATGAAAAACTGTTTTTT.

This clone came up many times. CDR3 in amino acids: CASNFVTFRDRSNQPQHF. The CDR3 DNA sequence: TGTGCCAGCAACTTTGTAACTTTCAGGGATAGGAGCAATCAGCCCCAGCATTTT. The chain recombines TRBV28 with TRBJ1-5; perhaps TRBD1 as D (5 bases). The ends were cut back, 7 bases at V and 1 base at J, with 23 bases in the middle. The CDR3 contains 18 residues. CDR1 and CDR2 (germline): MDHEN, SYDVKM.

This chain joins TRBV18 and TRBJ2-6, with D maybe TRBD1 (5 bases). V was pared by 3 bases and J by 6 bases, with 12 bases between. This CDR3 has 15 amino acids. Germline V lookup: CDR1 KGHSH, CDR2 LQKENI. The CDR3 DNA sequence: TGTGCCAGCTCACCCCCCCTAGGGGAGGCCAACGTCCTGACTTTC. Its translation: CASSPPLGEANVLTF.

The rearrangement uses TRBV19 and TRBJ1-2; unclear D gene. CDR1 LNHDA and CDR2 SQIVND come from the germline V gene (reference sequence). The V end was cut by 7 bases, the J end by 2 bases, with 11 bases between. The CDR3 consists of 13 residues. CDR3 nucleotides: TGTGCCAGTAATGATCGTGGGAACTATGGCTACACCTTC. It translates to CASNDRGNYGYTF.

The chain combines TRBV28 with TRBJ2-5; D not resolved. Germline V gene lookup returns CDR1 MDHEN and CDR2 SYDVKM. Trimming removed 10 bases from V and 5 bases from J, with 11 bases in between. This CDR3 spans 11 amino acids. CDR3 nucleotide sequence: TGTGCCACCATTGATCTGGAGACCCAGTACTTC. As protein: CATIDLETQYF.

This chain links TRBV28 with TRBJ1-4; D gene unclear. The V gene's germline CDR1 is MDHEN and CDR2 SYDVKM. CDR3 length equals 15 residues. V lost 3 bases, J lost 0 bases, and 8 bases lay in between. CDR3 in amino acids: CASSLMKSTNEKLFF. Here the CDR3 DNA reads TGTGCCAGCAGTTTGATGAAATCAACTAATGAAAAACTGTTTTTT.

This chain uses TRBV11-2 with TRBJ2-7; D tentatively reads TRBD1 or TRBD2 (5 bases each). The CDR3 contains 14 residues. Germline CDR1 SGHAT, CDR2 FQNNGV. V dropped 2 bases and J dropped 2 bases, with 10 bases sitting between them. The CDR3 nucleotides read TGTGCCAGCAGCTTAACAGAGGGGACCTACGAGCAGTACTTC. Amino acids: CASSLTEGTYEQYF.

Here the CDR3 DNA reads TGCGCCAGCAGCTTGGCCTTGGGTGAAGGAAACACCATATATTTT. This encodes CASSLALGEGNTIYF. This rearrangement joins TRBV5-1 to TRBJ1-3; no firm D call. V lost 0 bases, J lost 4 bases, and 11 bases lay in between. This CDR3 contains 15 residues. Looked up from germline, CDR1 is SGHRS and CDR2 is YFSETQ.

V and J are TRBV6-6 and TRBJ2-2; D is possibly TRBD1 (5 bases). This CDR3 contains 14 residues. The germline V gene encodes CDR1 MNHNY and CDR2 SVGAGI (reference sequence). Here the CDR3 reads CALLGAGGTGELFF. CDR3 DNA sequence: TGTGCTCTCCTAGGGGCAGGCGGCACCGGGGAGCTGTTTTTT.

V gene TRBV5-4 combines with J gene TRBJ2-7; D uncertain. The V end was cut by 4 bases, the J end by 6 bases, with 11 bases between. CDR3 length: 12 residues. From germline, CDR1 is SGHNT and CDR2 YYREEE (reference sequence). The CDR3 region has the DNA TGTGCCAGCAGCCTGACCCGATTCGAGCAGTACTTC. This sequence encodes CASSLTRFEQYF.

The DNA for the CDR3 is TGTGCCTGGAGTGGGGTTCAGGGGAACACCGGGGAGCTGTTTTTT. Translation: CAWSGVQGNTGELFF. The chain combines TRBV30 with TRBJ2-2, with a possible D match to TRBD1 (5 bases). This CDR3 has 15 amino acids. Germline V lookup: CDR1 GTSNPN, CDR2 SVGIG (reference sequence). V was clipped by 1 base and J by 1 base, with 10 bases between them.

This rearrangement joins TRBV12-5 to TRBJ1-2; D not certain. Trimming took off 4 bases at V and 3 bases at J, with 18 bases between the two ends. This CDR3 has 16 residues. The germline gives CDR1 LGHNT, CDR2 FRNRAP. CDR3 coding DNA: TGTGCTAGTGGTTCAAACCTTTTCGGACCCTACTATGGCTACACCTTC. Translating gives CASGSNLFGPYYGYTF.

This chain links TRBV15 with TRBJ1-1; weak D call: TRBD1 (6 bases). Germline V gene sequence: CDR1 LNHNV, CDR2 YYDKDF (reference sequence). The CDR3 consists of 14 residues. The ends were cut back, 8 bases at V and 3 bases at J, with 16 bases in the middle. CDR3 sequence: CATGRGAWDTEAFF. The CDR3 nucleotides are TGTGCCACCGGCCGGGGGGCGTGGGACACTGAAGCTTTCTTT.

This clone was counted only a few times. The same CDR3 arises from other DNA sequences in this sample as well. The chain combines TRBV2 with TRBJ2-7; no clear D gene. Trimming took 3 bases from V and 3 from J, leaving 3 bases between them. This CDR3 has 11 amino acids. The germline CDR1 and CDR2 sequences are SNHLY and FYNNEI. The CDR3 here is CASSEYYEQYF. CDR3 sequence (DNA): TGTGCCAGCAGTGAGTACTACGAGCAGTACTTC.

This chain joins TRBV7-2 and TRBJ2-7, with D uncertain. Germline assignment: CDR1 SGHTA and CDR2 FQGNSA. The CDR3 loop spans 10 amino acids. V was pared by 5 bases and J by 4 bases, with 3 bases between. CDR3 nucleotides: TGTGCCAGCAGCCCTTACGAGCAGTACTTC. This gives the protein CASSPYEQYF.

V gene TRBV7-9 combines with J gene TRBJ1-2, with D possibly matching TRBD1 (5 bases). The CDR3 has 13 residues. V lost 4 bases and J 3 bases, leaving 9 bases between the germline ends. Germline V lookup: CDR1 SEHNR, CDR2 FQNEAQ (reference sequence). CDR3 sequence: CASSSGQDYGYTF. In DNA, the CDR3 is TGTGCCAGCAGCTCCGGACAAGACTATGGCTACACCTTC.

The chain links TRBV29-1 to TRBJ2-1; D gene uncertain. Trimming took off 1 base at V and 9 bases at J, with 13 bases between the two ends. Per germline, CDR1 SQVTM and CDR2 ANQGSEA. CDR3 length: 13 amino acids. CDR3 in amino acids: CSVEVPPGTEQFF. CDR3 nucleotide sequence: TGCAGCGTTGAAGTCCCCCCTGGTACTGAGCAGTTCTTC.

The chain uses TRBV6-1 and TRBJ2-3, with D unresolved. Trimming took 1 base from V and 0 from J, leaving 11 bases between them. From germline, CDR1 is MNHNS and CDR2 SASEGT. The CDR3 totals 16 residues. The CDR3 DNA sequence: TGTGCCAGCAGTGAAGATCATTCGAGGAGCACAGATACGCAGTATTTT. This translates into CASSEDHSRSTDTQYF.

The J gene is TRBJ1-5, the V gene TRBV27; D perhaps matches TRBD1 (6 bases). Germline CDR1 is MNHEY and CDR2 is SMNVEV (reference sequence). The CDR3 covers 15 residues. V was trimmed by 7 bases and J by 2 bases, leaving 15 bases between them. This CDR3 is CASNSLSGGNQPQHF. CDR3 nucleotide sequence: TGTGCCAGCAACTCCCTGTCAGGGGGCAATCAGCCCCAGCATTTT.

This chain's CDR3 is CASSDREVNQETQYF. The CDR3 DNA follows: TGTGCCAGCAGCGACCGGGAGGTTAACCAAGAGACCCAGTACTTC. This chain uses TRBV11-2 with TRBJ2-5; 7 bases agree with TRBD2. The CDR3 sequence is 15 residues long. In germline, CDR1 is SGHAT, CDR2 FQNNGV. The trim removed 5 bases at V and 0 bases at J, leaving 6 bases unmatched.

This chain uses TRBV30 with TRBJ2-7; 12 nucleotides align to TRBD2. The CDR3 loop spans 16 amino acids. The J segment lost 5 bases and the V segment lost 2 bases, leaving 10 bases of the junction unmatched. Per germline, CDR1 GTSNPN and CDR2 SVGIG (reference sequence). This CDR3 is CAWSSMSGLAGDEQYF. The CDR3 coding sequence is TGTGCCTGGAGTTCCATGTCGGGACTAGCGGGCGACGAGCAGTACTTC.

The gene calls are TRBV5-1 and TRBJ1-1; the D is unclear. The CDR3 totals 15 residues. The V gene lost 3 bases and the J gene lost 0 bases, with 12 bases spanning the gap. CDR1 and CDR2 (germline): SGHRS, YFSETQ. The CDR3 sequence is CASSSDGIMNTEAFF. The CDR3 nucleotides read TGCGCCAGCAGCTCCGACGGGATCATGAACACTGAAGCTTTCTTT.